Each of the 24 T cell receptor beta chains below was sequenced from the same sample in a study of OX40 agonist ivuxolimab in advanced cancers. Libraries were prepared by immunoSEQ multiplex PCR; TCRdb keeps only in-frame clonotypes and omits some of them. The sample holds more than 45,000 clones, 85% to 90% seen once. Sequencing was performed on CD4+ or CD8+ T cells sorted from blood, taken in a trial of the OX40 agonist ivuxolimab. The source of these receptors is an adult with an advanced solid tumor such as melanoma, head and neck, liver or kidney cancer.

The rearrangement links TRBV7-3 to TRBJ1-3; D is ambiguous. Germline CDR1 reads SGHTA; CDR2 reads FQGTGA. The germline V and J ends were trimmed by 4 bases and 4 bases, with 8 bases remaining between them. The CDR3 loop spans 13 amino acids. The CDR3 region is CASSSDGGNTIYF. In DNA, the CDR3 is TGTGCCAGCAGCTCCGACGGGGGAAACACCATATATTTT.

This chain joins TRBV20-1 and TRBJ2-3; D remains ambiguous. This CDR3 spans 11 amino acids. Trimming removed 0 bases at V and 7 bases at J, with 5 bases between. CDR1 DFQATT and CDR2 SNEGSKA come from the germline V gene (reference sequence). CDR3 coding DNA: TGCAGTGCTAGAGAACTTAATACGCAGTATTTT. This translates into CSARELNTQYF.

The V gene is TRBV4-1, the J gene TRBJ2-3; no clear D gene. V lost 1 base to trimming and J lost 3 bases, with 8 bases between them. Germline V lookup: CDR1 MGHRA, CDR2 YSYEKL. CDR3 length: 14 amino acids. The CDR3 region is CASSQVVGTDTQYF. CDR3 nucleotides: TGCGCCAGCAGCCAAGTGGTGGGGACAGATACGCAGTATTTT.

J is TRBJ2-5 and V is TRBV7-9, with 7 bases aligning to TRBD2. V gave up 6 bases and J gave up 3 bases; unmatched junction bases: 10. There are 15 residues in the CDR3. The V gene's germline CDR1 is SEHNR and CDR2 FQNEAQ (reference sequence). CDR3 residues: CASSHRSGREETQYF. CDR3 in DNA: TGTGCCAGCAGTCATCGATCTGGGAGGGAAGAGACCCAGTACTTC.

The chain carries TRBV9 and TRBJ2-5; D perhaps matches TRBD1 (5 bases). Trimming left V 4 bases short and J 0 bases short, with 16 bases between. This CDR3 contains 16 residues. The germline CDR1 and CDR2 sequences are SGDLS and YYNGEE. This CDR3 is CASSPQGNGYQETQYF. CDR3 sequence (DNA): TGTGCCAGCAGCCCGCAGGGTAATGGGTACCAAGAGACCCAGTACTTC.

The V call is TRBV6-6, the J call TRBJ2-4; D possibly corresponds to TRBD2 (6 bases). Germline V lookup: CDR1 MNHNY, CDR2 SVGAGI (reference sequence). This CDR3 contains 13 residues. Trimming cost V 7 bases and J 3 bases, with 10 bases left between them. CDR3 residues: CASTWGVKNIQYF. CDR3 DNA sequence: TGTGCCAGCACATGGGGGGTCAAAAACATTCAGTACTTC.

The chain has TRBV7-9 and TRBJ2-6; no clear D gene. Trimming cost V 6 bases and J 2 bases, with 17 bases left between them. Germline V lookup: CDR1 SEHNR, CDR2 FQNEAQ (reference sequence). This CDR3 is 17 amino acids long. The chain's CDR3 is CASRPRSDLAGANVLTF. Here the CDR3 DNA reads TGTGCCAGCAGGCCAAGGAGCGATTTAGCTGGGGCCAACGTCCTGACTTTC. Full variable domain (remainder filled in from reference TRBV7-9 and TRBJ2-6): DTGVSQNPRHKITKRGQNVTFRCDPISEHNRLYWYRQTLGQGPEFLTYFQNEAQLEKSRLLSDRFSAERPKGSFSTLEIQRTEQGDSAMYLCASRPRSDLAGANVLTFGAGSRLTVL.

The J gene is TRBJ1-2, the V gene TRBV4-1; a possible D gene is TRBD1 (5 bases). V shed 3 bases and J shed 3 bases, with 8 bases lying between them. CDR1 and CDR2 from the germline V gene are MGHRA and YSYEKL. CDR3 size: 13 residues. DNA of the CDR3: TGCGCCAGCAGCCAGCGGGGCGACTATGGCTACACCTTC. Amino acid sequence: CASSQRGDYGYTF.

This chain links TRBV5-1 with TRBJ2-1, with 8 bases aligning to TRBD2. J gave up 4 bases and V 0 bases, and 3 bases lay outside the gene matches. Looked up from germline, CDR1 is SGHRS and CDR2 is YFSETQ. CDR3 size: 15 residues. CDR3 coding DNA: TGCGCCAGCAGCTTGGTCGCGGGGGGATACAATGAGCAGTTCTTC. Its protein is CASSLVAGGYNEQFF.

This clone was seen just once. The chain employs TRBV19 and TRBJ2-1; D possibly matches TRBD1 or TRBD2 (5 bases each). Germline V gene lookup returns CDR1 LNHDA and CDR2 SQIVND (reference sequence). The CDR3 covers 12 residues. V was pared by 5 bases and J by 10 bases, with 12 bases between. CDR3 bases: TGTGCCAGTAGTCCTGGGACGGGGGAGCAGTTCTTC. The encoded protein is CASSPGTGEQFF. Looking up the rest from reference TRBV19 and TRBJ2-1 gives the full variable domain: DGGITQSPKYLFRKEGQNVTLSCEQNLNHDAMYWYRQDPGQGLRLIYYSQIVNDFQKGDIAEGYSVSREKKESFPLTVTSAQKNPTAFYLCASSPGTGEQFFGPGTRLTVL.

The rearrangement links TRBV20-1 to TRBJ1-1; unclear D gene. Trimming removed 3 bases at V and 6 bases at J, with 8 bases between. The CDR3 has 11 amino acids. Germline values: CDR1 DFQATT, CDR2 SNEGSKA (reference sequence). The CDR3 spells CSASDLPEAFF. The DNA of the CDR3 is TGCAGTGCTAGTGACCTGCCTGAAGCTTTCTTT.

V and J are TRBV25-1 and TRBJ1-6; 9 nucleotides align to TRBD1. The CDR3 totals 14 residues. Looked up from germline, CDR1 is MGHDK and CDR2 is SYGVNS. The V and J ends lost 7 bases and 9 bases, in that order; junction bases with no gene match: 7. In nucleotides, the CDR3 is TGTGCCAGCACCGGGGACAGGGAGGTTTCACCCCTCCACTTT. This translates into CASTGDREVSPLHF.

The J gene is TRBJ1-5, the V gene TRBV5-6; D possibly corresponds to TRBD1 (6 bases). Germline values: CDR1 SGHDT, CDR2 YYEEEE. V lost 0 bases to trimming and J lost 10 bases, with 11 bases between them. CDR3 length: 13 amino acids. The DNA of the CDR3 is TGTGCCAGCAGCTTGGCAGGGGAGGGTCCCCAGCATTTT. Protein sequence: CASSLAGEGPQHF. Based on the CDR3 plus reference TRBV5-6 and TRBJ1-5, the full variable domain is DAGVTQSPTHLIKTRGQQVTLRCSPKSGHDTVSWYQQALGQGPQFIFQYYEEEERQRGNFPDRFSGHQFPNYSSELNVNALLLGDSALYLCASSLAGEGPQHFGDGTRLSIL.

The V call is TRBV9, the J call TRBJ1-5; D gene ambiguous. CDR3 length equals 15 residues. In germline, CDR1 is SGDLS, CDR2 YYNGEE. Trimming left V 4 bases short and J 2 bases short, with 13 bases between. The CDR3 protein is CASSPSGSGNQPQHF. CDR3 nucleotide sequence: TGTGCCAGCAGCCCCAGTGGGTCGGGCAATCAGCCCCAGCATTTT. The variable domain in full, with the rest retrieved from reference TRBV9 and TRBJ1-5, is DSGVTQTPKHLITATGQRVTLRCSPRSGDLSVYWYQQSLDQGLQFLIQYYNGEERAKGNILERFSAQQFPDLHSELNLSSLELGDSALYFCASSPSGSGNQPQHFGDGTRLSIL.

This chain connects TRBV2 to TRBJ1-2; 8 nucleotides match TRBD1. The CDR3 is 12 residues long. Germline lookup yields CDR1 SNHLY and CDR2 FYNNEI. J lost 8 bases, V lost 10 bases, and 9 bases had no gene match. CDR3 bases: TGTGCCACCGAGGACAGGGTATCCGGCTACACCTTC. It translates to CATEDRVSGYTF. The variable domain in full, with the rest retrieved from reference TRBV2 and TRBJ1-2, is EPEVTQTPSHQVTQMGQEVILRCVPISNHLYFYWYRQILGQKVEFLVSFYNNEISEKSEIFDDQFSVERPDGSNFTLKIRSTKLEDSAMYFCATEDRVSGYTFGSGTRLTVV.

The chain employs TRBV9 and TRBJ1-1, with a possible D match to TRBD1 (5 bases). The germline V gene encodes CDR1 SGDLS and CDR2 YYNGEE. CDR3 length equals 15 residues. V was clipped by 0 bases and J by 0 bases, with 9 bases between them. CDR3 in amino acids: CASSVEEGMNTEAFF. CDR3 nucleotide sequence: TGTGCCAGCAGCGTAGAGGAGGGGATGAACACTGAAGCTTTCTTT.

DNA for the CDR3: TGCGCCAGCAGCCCGGGGGGACTAGCGGGAGGAGGCAATGAGCAGTTCTTC. Amino acids: CASSPGGLAGGGNEQFF. The V call is TRBV5-1, the J call TRBJ2-1; TRBD2 matches at 15 bases. Germline CDR1 and CDR2: SGHRS and YFSETQ. Trimming took 4 bases from V and 6 from J; bases not matched to a gene: 8. The CDR3 has 17 residues.

This clone has more than one count but fewer than ten. This chain joins TRBV11-1 and TRBJ1-6; the D gene is possibly TRBD1 (5 bases). Trimming cost V 7 bases and J 11 bases, with 18 bases left between them. The CDR3 length is 14 residues. From germline, CDR1 is SGHAT and CDR2 FQDESV (reference sequence). The CDR3 reads CASTGASGVTPLHF. DNA of the CDR3: TGTGCCAGCACCGGGGCATCGGGGGTAACACCCCTCCACTTT.

The rearrangement joins TRBV5-4 to TRBJ2-2; TRBD2 matches 7 bases. The CDR3 runs to 16 residues. Per the germline V gene, CDR1 is SGHNT and CDR2 is YYREEE (reference sequence). V was clipped by 2 bases and J by 5 bases; unmatched bases: 9. The CDR3 DNA is TGTGCCAGCAGCTTAAAGCGGGAAAGGGAAACCGGGGAGCTGTTTTTT. It yields the protein CASSLKRERETGELFF.

By share of the sample, this clone is medium-sized (0.01 to 0.1%). This chain uses TRBV7-9 with TRBJ2-5; 10 positions agree with TRBD1. There are 13 residues in the CDR3. Germline loops: CDR1 SEHNR, CDR2 FQNEAQ (reference sequence). Unmatched junction bases numbered 3, after V lost 5 bases and J lost 6 bases. The CDR3, as DNA: TGTGCCAGCAGCGGCGACAGGGGGCAGACCCAGTACTTC. This codes for CASSGDRGQTQYF.

This chain joins TRBV6-5 and TRBJ2-2; possible D gene TRBD1, 5 bases. Germline V gene lookup returns CDR1 MNHEY and CDR2 SVGAGI. This CDR3 comprises 14 residues. V lost 2 bases, J lost 7 bases, and 11 bases lay in between. In DNA, the CDR3 is TGTGCCAGCAGTTACGAATGGGGCGGCGGGGAGCTGTTTTTT. This gives the protein CASSYEWGGGELFF.

This clone was found once. The chain couples TRBV7-9 to TRBJ1-1; D remains unclear. Germline CDR1 is SEHNR and CDR2 is FQNEAQ (reference sequence). The CDR3 spans 12 residues. The V and J ends lost 3 bases and 4 bases respectively, with 6 bases between them. DNA for the CDR3: TGTGCCAGCAGCTTCAAGGGCACTGAAGCTTTCTTT. Translating it yields CASSFKGTEAFF.

In its sample, this clone was seen once. The rearrangement uses TRBV10-2 and TRBJ2-7, with D perhaps TRBD2 (6 bases). V dropped 6 bases and J dropped 6 bases, with 18 bases sitting between them. The CDR3 runs to 14 residues. CDR1 and CDR2 from the germline V gene are WSHSY and SAAADI. CDR3 coding DNA: TGCGCCAGCAGCGATGCCAGGGAGGTAAGCGAGCAGTACTTC. Its translation: CASSDAREVSEQYF.

With regard to this clone: Relative to the germline gene, one junction end is altered; a read error may explain this. The rearrangement uses TRBV30 and TRBJ1-2; the D gene is possibly TRBD1 (5 bases). Germline CDR1 and CDR2: GTSNPN and SVGIG (reference sequence). This CDR3 comprises 11 residues. The DNA of the CDR3 is TGTGCCCGGAGGGCAGGGTGGGGCTACACCTTC. This translates into CARRAGWGYTF.